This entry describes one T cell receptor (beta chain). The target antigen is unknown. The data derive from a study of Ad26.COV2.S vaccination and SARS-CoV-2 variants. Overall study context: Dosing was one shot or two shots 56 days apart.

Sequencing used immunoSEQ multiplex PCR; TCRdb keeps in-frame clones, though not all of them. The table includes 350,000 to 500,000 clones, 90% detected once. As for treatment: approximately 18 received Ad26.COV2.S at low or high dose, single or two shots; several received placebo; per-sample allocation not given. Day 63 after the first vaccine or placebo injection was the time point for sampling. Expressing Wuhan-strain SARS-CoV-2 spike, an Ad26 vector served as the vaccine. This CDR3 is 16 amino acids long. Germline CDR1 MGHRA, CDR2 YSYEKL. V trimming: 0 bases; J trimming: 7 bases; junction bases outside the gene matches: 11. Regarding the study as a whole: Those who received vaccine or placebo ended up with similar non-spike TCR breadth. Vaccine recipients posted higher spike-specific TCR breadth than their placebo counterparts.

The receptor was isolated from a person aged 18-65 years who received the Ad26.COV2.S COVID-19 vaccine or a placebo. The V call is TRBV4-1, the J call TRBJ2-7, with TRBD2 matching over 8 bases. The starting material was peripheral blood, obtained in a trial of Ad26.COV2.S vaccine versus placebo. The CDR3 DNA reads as TGCGCCAGCAGCCAAGATATCTTTGGACCGGGAGGGGAGCAGTACTTC. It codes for CASSQDIFGPGGEQYF.